A single sample gave rise to the 24 T cell receptor beta chains below, sequenced in a study of blood T cell repertoires in COVID-19. Clones were read by immunoSEQ multiplex PCR, and TCRdb kept only the in-frame ones, dropping some. The sample includes fewer than 700,000 clones, approximately 88% seen only once; the top ten take less than 9.5%. Sequenced sample: peripheral blood. The receptors shown here come from a woman aged 50 to 60 with COVID-19, enrolled during active disease.

This clone was seen only a few times. The chain uses TRBV30 and TRBJ2-3, with 9 positions matching TRBD1. Trimming took 8 bases from V and 1 from J; bases not matched to a gene: 10. CDR1 and CDR2 (germline): GTSNPN, SVGIG (reference sequence). The CDR3 covers 15 residues. The CDR3 spells CAGQWRTGGTDTQYF. The CDR3 DNA reads as TGTGCCGGCCAATGGAGGACAGGGGGCACAGATACGCAGTATTTT. The full variable domain, with the rest looked up from reference TRBV30 and TRBJ2-3, is SQTIHQWPATLVQPVGSPLSLECTVEGTSNPNLYWYRQAAGRGLQLLFYSVGIGQISSEVPQNLSASRPQDRQFILSSKKLLLSDSGFYLCAGQWRTGGTDTQYFGPGTRLTVL.

Remarks on this clone: Within the sample, other DNA sequences also encode this same CDR3. This rearrangement joins TRBV5-1 to TRBJ1-1; TRBD1 might be the D (5 bases). Trimming cost V 4 bases and J 4 bases, with 11 bases left between them. Germline lookup yields CDR1 SGHRS and CDR2 YFSETQ. The CDR3 spans 13 residues. The CDR3 DNA reads as TGCGCCAGCAGCCTCCGAAGGGGCACTGAAGCTTTCTTT. The encoded protein is CASSLRRGTEAFF.

The V gene is TRBV5-6, the J gene TRBJ1-5; D might be TRBD1 (5 bases). The CDR3 is 13 residues long. The germline CDR1 and CDR2 sequences are SGHDT and YYEEEE. V lost 2 bases and J 6 bases, leaving 9 bases between the germline ends. The chain's CDR3 is CASSLSGRQPQHF. CDR3 nucleotide sequence: TGTGCCAGCAGCTTATCAGGGCGTCAGCCCCAGCATTTT. Filled out from reference TRBV5-6 and TRBJ1-5, the complete variable domain reads DAGVTQSPTHLIKTRGQQVTLRCSPKSGHDTVSWYQQALGQGPQFIFQYYEEEERQRGNFPDRFSGHQFPNYSSELNVNALLLGDSALYLCASSLSGRQPQHFGDGTRLSIL.

This clone was recorded only once. The rearrangement joins TRBV5-1 to TRBJ1-2; D call uncertain. The germline V and J ends were trimmed by 0 bases and 4 bases, with 16 bases remaining between them. The CDR3 has 16 residues. Germline lookup yields CDR1 SGHRS and CDR2 YFSETQ. CDR3 sequence reads: CASSLDGRMVSYGYTF. For the CDR3, the DNA is TGCGCCAGCAGCTTGGATGGGAGAATGGTTTCCTATGGCTACACCTTC.

This chain uses TRBV30 with TRBJ2-7; the D gene is possibly TRBD2 (6 bases). The length of the CDR3 is 11 residues. Germline loops: CDR1 GTSNPN, CDR2 SVGIG (reference sequence). Trimming cost V 4 bases and J 7 bases, with 11 bases left between them. Here the CDR3 DNA reads TGTGCCTGGATGGATGGGGGGGAGCAGTACTTC. Translation: CAWMDGGEQYF.

This chain's CDR3 is CASSLGTGTYYEQYF. Here the CDR3 DNA reads TGTGCCAGCAGCTTGGGGACAGGGACCTACTACGAGCAGTACTTC. V is TRBV5-4 and J is TRBJ2-7; TRBD1 matches at 8 bases. The germline gives CDR1 SGHNT, CDR2 YYREEE (reference sequence). The CDR3 has 15 residues. V dropped 0 bases and J dropped 3; count of bases not matched to a gene: 5.

CDR3 coding DNA: TGTGCCAGCAGCGTAGGGGTCGGGGGGGCCGGAGAGACCCAGTACTTC. This translates into CASSVGVGGAGETQYF. The chain combines TRBV9 with TRBJ2-5; TRBD2 matches 8 bases. The V segment lost 0 bases and the J segment 4 bases; nucleotides outside the gene matches: 8. CDR3 length equals 16 residues. Per germline, CDR1 SGDLS and CDR2 YYNGEE.

The chain joins TRBV7-9 to TRBJ1-3; 7 bases align to TRBD1. With 4 bases clipped from V and 2 bases from J, the junction kept 5 bases outside the gene matches. Germline CDR1 reads SEHNR; CDR2 reads FQNEAQ (reference sequence). The CDR3 runs 15 residues. In nucleotides, the CDR3 is TGTGCCAGCAGCTCGCCACAGGGGACTGGAAACACCATATATTTT. It is translated as CASSSPQGTGNTIYF.

The chain employs TRBV19 and TRBJ2-1; 7 bases agree with TRBD2. The CDR3 sequence is 15 residues long. Germline CDR1 reads LNHDA; CDR2 reads SQIVND (reference sequence). V lost 4 bases to trimming and J lost 1 base; unmatched junction nucleotides: 4. CDR3 DNA: TGTGCCAGTAGTAGTAGCGGGCTATCCTACAATGAGCAGTTCTTC. Protein: CASSSSGLSYNEQFF. The full variable domain, rest sourced from reference TRBV19 and TRBJ2-1, is DGGITQSPKYLFRKEGQNVTLSCEQNLNHDAMYWYRQDPGQGLRLIYYSQIVNDFQKGDIAEGYSVSREKKESFPLTVTSAQKNPTAFYLCASSSSGLSYNEQFFGPGTRLTVL.

The chain has TRBV27 and TRBJ2-7, with TRBD1 identical over 11 bases. CDR1 is MNHEY, CDR2 SMNVEV, per germline (reference sequence). The V gene end was trimmed by 8 bases and the J gene end by 2 bases; junction bases not matched to a gene: 8. The CDR3 runs to 15 residues. The CDR3 DNA follows: TGTGCCAGCGGACAGGGGGCGTACAGGCCCTACGAGCAGTACTTC. Encoded protein: CASGQGAYRPYEQYF.

In its sample, this clone was seen once. The chain joins TRBV12-5 to TRBJ1-1; no clear D gene. Trimming took 6 bases from V and 6 from J, leaving 14 bases between them. The CDR3 length is 13 residues. Germline CDR1 reads LGHNT; CDR2 reads FRNRAP. DNA for the CDR3: TGTGCTAGTGGCCTGCGTAGTTTTTCTGAAGCTTTCTTT. Protein: CASGLRSFSEAFF.

The V gene is TRBV7-2, the J gene TRBJ2-5; TRBD2 agrees at 8 bases. Germline lookup yields CDR1 SGHTA and CDR2 FQGNSA. Unmatched junction bases numbered 6, after V lost 4 bases and J lost 2 bases. This CDR3 comprises 15 residues. The CDR3 DNA reads TGTGCCAGCAGCTCGCAGCGGGGGCCTCAAGAGACCCAGTACTTC. This gives the protein CASSSQRGPQETQYF. The full variable domain, in which reference TRBV7-2 and TRBJ2-5 provide the parts outside the CDR3, is GAGVSQSPSNKVTEKGKDVELRCDPISGHTALYWYRQSLGQGLEFLIYFQGNSAPDKSGLPSDRFSAERTGGSVSTLTIQRTQQEDSAVYLCASSSQRGPQETQYFGPGTRLLVL.

This sequence joins TRBV5-1 and TRBJ2-7; D perhaps matches TRBD1 (6 bases). This CDR3 comprises 15 residues. Trimming pared 0 bases from V and 2 bases from J, leaving 12 bases between. Germline V gene lookup returns CDR1 SGHRS and CDR2 YFSETQ. The CDR3 coding sequence is TGCGCCAGCAGCTTGGAGGGGGTCGGGGCCTACGAGCAGTACTTC. Encoded protein: CASSLEGVGAYEQYF.

The V gene is TRBV6-6, the J gene TRBJ1-5; D remains ambiguous. The length of the CDR3 is 14 residues. The germline CDR1 and CDR2 sequences are MNHNY and SVGAGI (reference sequence). Trimming stripped 6 bases from V and 5 bases from J, with 14 bases between. The CDR3 nucleotides are TGTGCCAGCAGCTCTGGCGGTTCCTATCAGCCCCAGCATTTT. Its translation is CASSSGGSYQPQHF.

This chain links TRBV28 with TRBJ2-7; TRBD1 matches at 9 bases. Germline V CDR1 and CDR2: MDHEN, SYDVKM. The CDR3 sequence is 14 residues long. Losses at the gene ends were 7 bases for V and 2 bases for J; bases not matched to a gene: 6. CDR3 sequence: CASKDRGIPYEQYF. The CDR3 DNA follows: TGTGCCAGCAAGGACAGGGGCATCCCCTACGAGCAGTACTTC.

CDR3 nucleotides: TGCGCCAGCAGCTTGGGGCAGTATTCCTACGAGCAGTACTTC. This sequence encodes CASSLGQYSYEQYF. The V call is TRBV5-1, the J call TRBJ2-7; D is uncertain. CDR3 size: 14 residues. Germline lookup yields CDR1 SGHRS and CDR2 YFSETQ. The V end was cut by 0 bases, the J end by 1 base, with 8 bases between.

The rearrangement joins TRBV2 to TRBJ2-7; D is ambiguous. The V end lost 0 bases, the J end lost 1 base, and 10 bases lay between the germline ends. The CDR3 has 15 residues. Germline CDR1 is SNHLY and CDR2 is FYNNEI. The DNA of the CDR3 is TGTGCCAGCAGTGAAGCACCCGGCAGGTCCTACGAGCAGTACTTC. It encodes CASSEAPGRSYEQYF.

This chain connects TRBV27 to TRBJ1-1, with no clear D. V dropped 2 bases and J dropped 5 bases, with 12 bases sitting between them. There are 14 residues in the CDR3. Germline CDR1 MNHEY, CDR2 SMNVEV (reference sequence). This CDR3 reads CASSLKREWTEAFF. The CDR3 DNA reads TGTGCCAGCAGTTTAAAGAGGGAATGGACTGAAGCTTTCTTT.

This clone was counted once. The chain combines TRBV3-1 (or the pseudogene TRBV3-2) with TRBJ1-6; 7 bases match TRBD1. Trimming at V came to 4 bases and at J to 12 bases, leaving 6 bases not matched to a gene. The CDR3 length is 13 residues. The germline CDR1 and CDR2 sequences are LGHDT and YNNKEL (reference sequence). CDR3 residues: CASSPRGTGPLHF. The CDR3 coding sequence is TGTGCCAGCAGCCCCAGGGGGACCGGACCCCTCCACTTT.

The V and J genes are TRBV27 and TRBJ2-7; 7 bases line up with TRBD1. The CDR3 loop spans 16 amino acids. Unmatched junction bases numbered 18, after V lost 11 bases and J lost 2 bases. Germline-derived CDR1 and CDR2 are MNHEY and SMNVEV (reference sequence). The DNA for the CDR3 is TGTGCCCCCACCGCGAGGGTGGGACAGAGAACCTACGAGCAGTACTTC. It yields the protein CAPTARVGQRTYEQYF.

The chain recombines TRBV21-1 with TRBJ2-2; whether TRBD1, the table's D call, matches the DNA was not checked. TRBV21-1 has pseudogene status. The CDR3 runs 15 residues. CDR3 amino acids: CASSKKQVYTGELFF. Written as DNA, the CDR3 is TGTGCCAGCAGCAAAAAACAGGTATACACCGGGGAGCTGTTTTTT.

This clone was detected once. This same CDR3 is encoded by further DNA sequences in the sample. The V call is TRBV7-9, the J call TRBJ1-1; D is unresolved. CDR1 is SEHNR, CDR2 FQNEAQ, per germline (reference sequence). V lost 1 base and J lost 8, with 8 bases in between. The CDR3 totals 12 residues. The CDR3 DNA is TGTGCCAGCAGCTTAGGGGCAGCAGAAGCTTTCTTT. Its translation: CASSLGAAEAFF.

The CDR3 region is CASSPHRGWGGTDTQYF. The CDR3 nucleotides read TGTGCCAGCAGTCCTCACAGGGGATGGGGCGGCACAGATACGCAGTATTTT. This chain connects TRBV25-1 to TRBJ2-3, with 7 bases aligning to TRBD1. The trim removed 5 bases at V and 1 base at J, leaving 12 bases unmatched. The germline V gene encodes CDR1 MGHDK and CDR2 SYGVNS. This CDR3 comprises 17 residues.

The chain uses TRBV7-7 and TRBJ2-1, with no clear D. Deletions cut 4 bases from V and 0 bases from J, with 10 bases between. The CDR3 sequence is 15 residues long. Germline assignment: CDR1 SSHAT and CDR2 FNYEAQ (reference sequence). This CDR3 is CASSSTASSYNEQFF. The DNA of the CDR3 is TGTGCCAGCAGCTCGACTGCTAGCTCCTACAATGAGCAGTTCTTC. The whole variable domain, filled in from reference TRBV7-7 and TRBJ2-1, reads GAGVSQSPRYKVTKRGQDVTLRCDPISSHATLYWYQQALGQGPEFLTYFNYEAQPDKSGLPSDRFSAERPEGSISTLTIQRTEQRDSAMYRCASSSTASSYNEQFFGPGTRLTVL.